This TCR beta chain is from a study of control samples from healthy donors and cancer patients. TCRdb's copy holds only in-frame clones and misses some; the assay was immunoSEQ multiplex PCR. The data show 150,000 to 200,000 clones, 85% to 95% seen once. The CDR3 has 15 residues. In germline, CDR1 is LGHDT, CDR2 YNNKEL (reference sequence). Trimming stripped 2 bases from V and 4 bases from J, with 14 bases between. The rearrangement joins TRBV3-1 (or the pseudogene TRBV3-2) to TRBJ1-1; TRBD1 is a possible D gene (5 bases). Material: blood. The clonotype originates from a man in his late teens or twenties in good health. Here the CDR3 reads CASSQSGGGVTEAFF. In DNA, the CDR3 is TGTGCCAGCAGCCAATCTGGCGGGGGGGTCACTGAAGCTTTCTTT.